Presented here are 9 T cell receptor beta chains from one specimen sequenced in a study of T and B cells in COVID-19 patients (TCRdb year 2020). Data came from an Illumina MiSeq. TRB rearrangements were amplified by multiplex PCR with BIOMED2 TRB-A/B primer pools. The raw public data were reprocessed by TCRdb itself: fastp quality trimming at Q25, MiXCR clonotype calling, in-frame beta chains only. All rows with the same CDR3 protein become a single entry with the most common DNA and genes. For this sample the table gives about 14,000 distinct CDR3 sequences, of which about 29% were detected only once. The top ten constitute over 1% of the sample. Genomic DNA extracted from blood, in amounts of roughly 230-550 ng, served as the starting material for amplifying TRB repertoires. The specimen was blood. Every receptor here comes from a human donor who had recovered from COVID-19.

This clonotype was counted only a few times. The chain has TRBV27 and TRBJ2-1; D unresolved. The V end was cut by 8 bases, the J end by 8 bases, with 16 bases between. Germline CDR1 is MNHEY and CDR2 is SMNVEV (reference sequence). This CDR3 comprises 13 residues. The CDR3 nucleotides are TGTGCCAGCTCTCCTTCAGTTAGCTATGAGCAGTTCTTC. Translating it yields CASSPSVSYEQFF.

The rearrangement joins TRBV5-1 to TRBJ2-5, with D perhaps TRBD1 (6 bases). Germline-derived CDR1 and CDR2 are SGHRS and YFSETQ. The CDR3 extends over 14 amino acids. The V gene lost 1 base and the J gene lost 1 base, with 8 bases spanning the gap. CDR3 region: CASSLQGLQETQYF. In DNA, the CDR3 is TGCGCCAGCAGCTTGCAGGGGCTCCAAGAGACCCAGTACTTC.

A note on this clonotype: This may stem from a read error, because a much larger clone lies one nucleotide away. The genes are TRBV19 and TRBJ1-5, with a tentative D call TRBD1 (6 bases). This CDR3 has 15 amino acids. Deletions cut 3 bases from V and 4 bases from J, with 13 bases between. CDR1 and CDR2 from the germline V gene are LNHDA and SQIVND (reference sequence). CDR3 bases: TGTGCCAGTAGTATTCAGGGGCTAGAGAATCAGCCCCAGCATTTT. This translates into CASSIQGLENQPQHF.

By sample share, this clonotype is medium-sized. This sequence joins TRBV29-1 and TRBJ1-1; no definite D call. The CDR3 sequence is 13 residues long. V shed 7 bases and J shed 1 base, with 13 bases lying between them. Germline V gene data show CDR1 as SQVTM and CDR2 as ANQGSEA. The CDR3 DNA reads as TGCAGCGCCCCTGGGCTCTCGAACACTGAAGCTTTCTTT. Protein product: CSAPGLSNTEAFF. Combining the CDR3 with reference TRBV29-1 and TRBJ1-1 gives the whole variable domain SAVISQKPSRDICQRGTSLTIQCQVDSQVTMMFWYRQQPGQSLTLIATANQGSEATYESGFVIDKFPISRPNLTFSTLTVSNMSPEDSSIYLCSAPGLSNTEAFFGQGTRLTVV.

V usage is TRBV11-3 and J usage is TRBJ1-1; D is possibly TRBD1 (6 bases). V was trimmed by 1 base and J by 0 bases, leaving 15 bases between them. The CDR3 extends over 17 amino acids. Germline CDR1 SGHNT, CDR2 YENEEA. CDR3 DNA sequence: TGTGCCAGCAGCTTAGCGAACTTACAGGGAATGAACACTGAAGCTTTCTTT. This codes for CASSLANLQGMNTEAFF.

This clonotype was seen a few times. This chain links TRBV20-1 with TRBJ1-4; D is ambiguous. The CDR3 is 11 amino acids. V was shortened by 1 base and J by 8 bases, with 5 bases between the two germline ends. Germline values: CDR1 DFQATT, CDR2 SNEGSKA (reference sequence). The CDR3 DNA sequence: TGCAGTGCTAGAGGCGTAGAAAAACTGTTTTTT. Its protein is CSARGVEKLFF.

V gene TRBV7-3 combines with J gene TRBJ2-1; D remains ambiguous. This CDR3 spans 15 amino acids. Per the germline V gene, CDR1 is SGHTA and CDR2 is FQGTGA. Trimming took off 0 bases at V and 0 bases at J, with 6 bases between the two ends. The CDR3 DNA reads as TGTGCCAGCAGCTTAACGACGGGCTCCTACAATGAGCAGTTCTTC. Protein sequence: CASSLTTGSYNEQFF.

Sample share makes this clonotype medium-sized. The chain joins TRBV30 to TRBJ2-7, with TRBD2 matching 8 bases. V lost 1 base, J lost 7 bases, and 3 bases stayed unmatched. This CDR3 has 12 amino acids. Germline V gives CDR1 GTSNPN, CDR2 SVGIG (reference sequence). CDR3 in amino acids: CAWSGGGNEQYF. CDR3 nucleotides: TGTGCCTGGAGTGGCGGGGGGAATGAGCAGTACTTC.

Only a few counts were recorded for this clonotype. V is TRBV11-3 and J is TRBJ1-1; D not resolved. Trimming removed 2 bases from V and 1 base from J, with 5 bases in between. The CDR3 runs 13 residues. Germline CDR1 SGHNT, CDR2 YENEEA. CDR3 nucleotide sequence: TGTGCCAGCAGCTTAATCGCGAACACTGAAGCTTTCTTT. It translates to CASSLIANTEAFF.